These T cell receptor beta chains were read from a single sample in a study of blood T cell repertoires in COVID-19. Repertoires were generated with immunoSEQ multiplex PCR, while TCRdb's copy carries only in-frame clones and drops some. The sample has fewer than 200,000 clones, 88% seen once. The sequenced material came from peripheral blood. The source is a man in his 60s with acute or convalescent COVID-19. CDR3s include the opening cysteine and the closing phenylalanine or tryptophan. A D gene is named only where the DNA matches it firmly. Part of the rows lack a size; the others show once, few, many or a class for expanded clones.

len	d_gene	j_gene	v_gene	abundance	CDR3aa	CDR3nt
17	NA	TRBJ2-3	TRBV10-3	NA	CAIGSPQTGARMDTQYF	TGTGCCATCGGGTCACCGCAGACTGGAGCGAGGATGGATACGCAGTATTTT
14	NA	TRBJ2-7	TRBV29-1	NA	CSVDTGIRSDEQYF	TGCAGCGTTGATACAGGAATTCGGTCGGACGAGCAGTACTTC
15	TRBD1	TRBJ1-5	TRBV18	once	CASSPKGQGDQPQHF	TGTGCCAGCTCACCAAAGGGACAGGGTGATCAGCCCCAGCATTTT
14	TRBD1	TRBJ2-3	TRBV14	NA	CASSRDRATDTQYF	TGTGCCAGCAGCCGGGACAGGGCCACAGATACGCAGTATTTT
13	TRBD1	TRBJ1-2	TRBV12-3/TRBV12-4	NA	CASSPDRGFGYTF	TGTGCCAGCAGCCCGGACAGGGGGTTCGGCTACACCTTC
14	TRBD2	TRBJ2-7	TRBV3-1/TRBV3-2	NA	CASTLLGGSQEQYF	TGTGCCAGCACCCTTCTAGGCGGGAGTCAAGAGCAGTACTTC
14	TRBD1	TRBJ1-2	TRBV7-9	NA	CASSLAGGEVGYTF	TGTGCCAGCAGCTTAGCAGGGGGCGAGGTTGGCTACACCTTC
13	TRBD2	TRBJ2-1	TRBV5-1	NA	CASRLAGANEQFF	TGCGCCAGCAGACTAGCGGGTGCGAATGAGCAGTTCTTC
15	NA	TRBJ2-1	TRBV11-2	NA	CASSLDGGSYNEQFF	TGTGCCAGCAGCTTAGACGGGGGCTCCTACAATGAGCAGTTCTTC
17	TRBD1	TRBJ1-5	TRBV19	few	CASSRRQGVLGNQPQHF	TGTGCCAGTAGCAGGAGACAGGGAGTTCTAGGCAATCAGCCCCAGCATTTT
14	TRBD1	TRBJ1-2	TRBV9	NA	CASSVRQGRDGYTF	TGTGCCAGCAGCGTGAGACAGGGGCGTGATGGCTACACCTTC
14	TRBD2	TRBJ2-7	TRBV9	NA	CASSPGGEEVEQYF	TGTGCCAGCAGCCCGGGGGGGGAGGAGGTCGAGCAGTACTTC
14	NA	TRBJ1-1	TRBV6-1	NA	CASSERGGSTEAFF	TGTGCCAGCAGTGAACGGGGGGGAAGCACTGAAGCTTTCTTT
12	NA	TRBJ2-1	TRBV19	NA	CASSPHRNEQFF	TGTGCCAGTAGTCCCCACAGGAATGAGCAGTTCTTC
17	TRBD1	TRBJ1-3	TRBV3-1/TRBV3-2	NA	CASSLRGTGSGGNTIYF	TGTGCCAGCAGCCTCCGTGGGACAGGGAGTGGAGGAAACACCATATATTTT
16	TRBD1	TRBJ1-1	TRBV28	NA	CASSLTGGAGNTEAFF	TGTGCCAGCAGTTTAACAGGGGGCGCAGGGAACACTGAAGCTTTCTTT
16	TRBD1	TRBJ1-2	TRBV6-5	NA	CASSYSRRGQGYGYTF	TGTGCCAGCAGTTACTCGCGAAGGGGGCAAGGCTATGGCTACACCTTC
15	NA	TRBJ2-3	TRBV5-1	NA	CASSLDSFGTDTQYF	TGCGCCAGCAGCTTGGACTCCTTTGGCACAGATACGCAGTATTTT
11	NA	TRBJ2-7	TRBV7-9	NA	CASSFSYEQYF	TGTGCCAGCAGCTTCAGCTACGAGCAGTACTTC
13	NA	TRBJ1-4	TRBV2	NA	CASSGGTNEKLFF	TGTGCCAGCAGTGGAGGGACTAATGAAAAACTGTTTTTT
16	TRBD2	TRBJ2-3	TRBV5-1	NA	CASSLAGLAGTDTQYF	TGCGCCAGCAGCTTGGCGGGACTAGCGGGGACAGATACGCAGTATTTT
13	NA	TRBJ1-1	TRBV7-3	NA	CASSLRMNTEAFF	TGTGCCAGCAGCTTACGTATGAACACTGAAGCTTTCTTT
12	NA	TRBJ1-1	TRBV7-9	NA	CASSLRDIGAFF	TGTGCCAGCAGCTTAAGGGACATAGGAGCTTTCTTT
15	TRBD1	TRBJ2-2	TRBV5-6	once	CASSWRSQGTGELFF	TGTGCCAGCAGCTGGCGATCACAGGGGACCGGGGAGCTGTTTTTT
14	NA	TRBJ2-2	TRBV24-1	NA	CATKAGVGTGELFF	TGTGCCACCAAGGCAGGGGTTGGCACCGGGGAGCTGTTTTTT
17	TRBD1	TRBJ1-4	TRBV15	once	CATSRGLGRGVNEKLFF	TGTGCCACCAGCAGAGGACTCGGCAGGGGGGTTAATGAAAAACTGTTTTTT